The 27 T cell receptor beta chains reported below all come from one sample, sequenced in a study of CD8 T cells in ankylosing spondylitis. TCRdb re-analysed the 5' RACE reads in MiXCR, keeping a single row per CDR3 protein. The profile shows roughly 100,000 distinct CDR3 sequences, less than 25% of them singletons. The sequencing input was synovial fluid, either unsorted or a sorted T cell fraction (not recorded which). These TCRs come from a male donor with ankylosing spondylitis.

This clonotype was counted only a few times. The chain combines TRBV7-2 with TRBJ1-4; no clear D gene. The CDR3 contains 15 residues. From germline, CDR1 is SGHTA and CDR2 FQGNSA. Trimming left V 3 bases short and J 9 bases short, with 17 bases between. CDR3 residues: CASSFDGLRPQKLFF. The CDR3 DNA reads as TGTGCCAGCAGCTTCGACGGTCTTCGCCCTCAAAAACTGTTTTTT. Filled out from reference TRBV7-2 and TRBJ1-4, the complete variable domain reads GAGVSQSPSNKVTEKGKDVELRCDPISGHTALYWYRQSLGQGLEFLIYFQGNSAPDKSGLPSDRFSAERTGGSVSTLTIQRTQQEDSAVYLCASSFDGLRPQKLFFGSGTQLSVL.

As to this clonotype: One end of the junction is discordant with germline, which a read error may explain. This sequence joins TRBV27 and TRBJ1-2, with 9 bases fitting TRBD1. CDR3 length: 17 residues. The V gene's germline CDR1 is MNHEY and CDR2 SMNVEV (reference sequence). Here the CDR3 reads CTSSPGQGSGSNYGYTF. CDR3 coding DNA: TGTACCAGCAGTCCAGGACAGGGGTCGGGCTCGAACTATGGCTACACCTTC.

The J gene is TRBJ2-1, the V gene TRBV5-1, with 12 bases identical to TRBD2. CDR3 length: 15 residues. The germline CDR1 and CDR2 sequences are SGHRS and YFSETQ. With 2 bases clipped from V and 8 bases from J, the junction kept 5 bases outside the gene matches. The CDR3, as DNA: TGCGCCAGCAGCTTTCGACTAGCGGGAGTCGATGAGCAGTTCTTC. Translated, it gives CASSFRLAGVDEQFF. Looking up the rest from reference TRBV5-1 and TRBJ2-1 gives the full variable domain: KAGVTQTPRYLIKTRGQQVTLSCSPISGHRSVSWYQQTPGQGLQFLFEYFSETQRNKGNFPGRFSGRQFSNSRSEMNVSTLELGDSALYLCASSFRLAGVDEQFFGPGTRLTVL.

The rearrangement uses TRBV6-4 and TRBJ2-2; no reliable D call. Germline-derived CDR1 and CDR2 are MRHNA and SNTAGT. Trimming removed 0 bases from V and 4 bases from J, with 3 bases in between. The CDR3 covers 13 residues. DNA of the CDR3: TGTGCCAGCAGTGACTCCAGCACCGGGGAGCTGTTTTTT. Translation gives CASSDSSTGELFF.

This clonotype was recorded a few times. As DNA, the CDR3 is TGTGCCAGCAGCAGAACAGGGTATAGCAATCAGCCCCAGCATTTT. Encoded protein: CASSRTGYSNQPQHF. The genes are TRBV12-3 or TRBV12-4 and TRBJ1-5; the D gene is possibly TRBD1 (6 bases). With 6 bases removed from V and 0 bases from J, the gap between germline ends came to 12 bases. This CDR3 region has 15 residues.

This chain connects TRBV18 to TRBJ2-4; D is unclear. The germline V gene has CDR1 KGHSH and CDR2 LQKENI. This CDR3 has 13 residues. Trimming removed 6 bases at V and 9 bases at J, with 15 bases between. The CDR3 is CASSPERGVIQYF. The CDR3 DNA is TGTGCCAGCTCCCCTGAGAGAGGTGTCATTCAGTACTTC.

This clonotype turned up a few times. J is TRBJ2-1 and V is TRBV20-1; possibly TRBD1 for D (5 bases). CDR1 and CDR2 (germline): DFQATT, SNEGSKA (reference sequence). The ends were cut back, 0 bases at V and 0 bases at J, with 9 bases in the middle. The CDR3 has 15 amino acids. This CDR3 reads CSAREGHLSYNEQFF. The CDR3 region has the DNA TGCAGTGCTAGAGAAGGACACCTCTCCTACAATGAGCAGTTCTTC.

This clonotype was found many times. Mismatch with germline at one junction end may stem from a read error. This chain uses TRBV30 with TRBJ2-6, with D maybe TRBD2 (6 bases). Germline V lookup: CDR1 GTSNPN, CDR2 SVGIG (reference sequence). The CDR3 runs 11 residues. The CDR3 DNA reads TGTGCCTGGAGTGTGGGACTTCCTAGAGCTTTC. Amino acids: CAWSVGLPRAF. Combining the CDR3 with reference TRBV30 and TRBJ2-6 gives the whole variable domain SQTIHQWPATLVQPVGSPLSLECTVEGTSNPNLYWYRQAAGRGLQLLFYSVGIGQISSEVPQNLSASRPQDRQFILSSKKLLLSDSGFYLCAWSVGLPRAFGAGSRLTVL.

This clonotype was detected only a few times. The rearrangement links TRBV20-1 to TRBJ1-3; a possible D gene is TRBD1 (6 bases). CDR3 length: 15 residues. CDR1 and CDR2 (germline): DFQATT, SNEGSKA (reference sequence). V lost 6 bases and J lost 4, with 19 bases in between. The CDR3 region is CSATIVGAGGNTIYF. CDR3 in DNA: TGCAGTGCCACAATCGTGGGGGCGGGGGGAAACACCATATATTTT.

This clonotype is termed medium-sized (0.01 to 0.1%). The chain combines TRBV5-1 with TRBJ1-1; D might be TRBD1 (5 bases). CDR1 and CDR2 from the germline V gene are SGHRS and YFSETQ. Trimming left V 4 bases short and J 3 bases short, with 16 bases between. This CDR3 spans 15 amino acids. The CDR3 protein is CASSQEGPPDTEAFF. CDR3 in DNA: TGCGCCAGCAGCCAAGAGGGGCCTCCGGACACTGAAGCTTTCTTT.

In this sample, this clonotype turned up a few times. The CDR3 here is CSARAGVREQFF. CDR3 in DNA: TGCAGTGCTAGAGCCGGGGTTCGGGAGCAGTTCTTC. The chain couples TRBV20-1 to TRBJ2-1; a weak D match, TRBD2 (5 bases). Trimming shortened V by 1 base and J by 10 bases, and 11 bases separated the two germline ends. The CDR3 contains 12 residues. The germline V gene has CDR1 DFQATT and CDR2 SNEGSKA (reference sequence).

This clonotype turned up a few times. The chain has TRBV4-2 and TRBJ2-5; tentatively, D is TRBD1 (6 bases). CDR1 and CDR2 (germline): LGHNA, YNFKEQ. CDR3 length equals 15 residues. Trimming removed 4 bases at V and 4 bases at J, with 16 bases between. The CDR3 nucleotides read TGTGCCAGCAGCCTAGTGACAGGCACGGCAGAGACCCAGTACTTC. Its translation: CASSLVTGTAETQYF.

This chain uses TRBV20-1 with TRBJ1-1, with TRBD1 as a possible D gene (6 bases). Between the trimmed V and J ends, which lost 6 bases and 1 base, there was a span of 6 bases. CDR3 length: 11 amino acids. From germline, CDR1 is DFQATT and CDR2 SNEGSKA (reference sequence). The CDR3 is CSATGNTEAFF. The CDR3 nucleotides are TGCAGTGCGACAGGGAACACTGAAGCTTTCTTT.

This clonotype was detected only a few times. The chain carries TRBV29-1 and TRBJ1-1; the match to TRBD1 covers 9 bases. Germline CDR1 reads SQVTM; CDR2 reads ANQGSEA. The V gene end was trimmed by 2 bases and the J gene end by 0 bases; junction bases not matched to a gene: 4. The CDR3 loop spans 15 amino acids. CDR3 bases: TGCAGCGTTGAAACGACAGGGGGAATGAACACTGAAGCTTTCTTT. It specifies CSVETTGGMNTEAFF.

The rearrangement uses TRBV12-5 and TRBJ1-1; perhaps TRBD1 as D (6 bases). CDR1 is LGHNT and CDR2 is FRNRAP in the germline V gene. The V and J ends lost 4 bases and 5 bases respectively, with 17 bases between them. The CDR3 is made up of 15 amino acids. The CDR3 coding sequence is TGTGCTAGTGGTTCCGCCCCAGGGGTTGTGACTGAAGCTTTCTTT. It encodes CASGSAPGVVTEAFF.

At least ten counts were recorded for this clonotype. This rearrangement joins TRBV5-1 to TRBJ2-1; tentative D call: TRBD2 (6 bases). The CDR3 contains 14 residues. V lost 2 bases and J lost 0, with 6 bases in between. Germline values: CDR1 SGHRS, CDR2 YFSETQ. CDR3 bases: TGCGCCAGCAGCTTCGGGAGCTCCTACAATGAGCAGTTCTTC. This codes for CASSFGSSYNEQFF.

V usage is TRBV7-9 and J usage is TRBJ1-2; no clear D. Trimming took 2 bases from V and 5 from J, leaving 12 bases between them. Germline CDR1 reads SEHNR; CDR2 reads FQNEAQ (reference sequence). The CDR3 totals 14 residues. The CDR3, as DNA: TGTGCCAGCAGCTTAAATGACGGAGAATATGGCTACACCTTC. Protein: CASSLNDGEYGYTF.

The CDR3 nucleotides read TGCGCCAGCTCTGTGGGGTTGAACGTTAACAATGAGCAGTTCTTC. Its translation: CASSVGLNVNNEQFF. V usage is TRBV5-1 and J usage is TRBJ2-1, with D unresolved. CDR3 length: 15 amino acids. Deletions cut 7 bases from V and 5 bases from J, with 19 bases between. Per the germline V gene, CDR1 is SGHRS and CDR2 is YFSETQ.

DNA of the CDR3: TGTGCCAGCAAGGCTAGCGCGGATACGCAGTATTTT. It yields the protein CASKASADTQYF. The genes are TRBV6-2 or TRBV6-3 and TRBJ2-3; TRBD2 might be the D (6 bases). V lost 7 bases to trimming and J lost 6 bases, with 11 bases between them. The CDR3 is 12 amino acids. Per the germline V gene, CDR1 is MNHEY and CDR2 is SVGEGT.

The V and J genes are TRBV7-8 and TRBJ2-2; no clear D. V was clipped by 1 base and J by 5 bases, with 8 bases between them. CDR1 and CDR2 (germline): SGHVS, FQNEAQ. CDR3 size: 14 residues. The CDR3 DNA reads TGTGCCAGCAGCTTAGAGTGGGAAACCGGGGAGCTGTTTTTT. Its protein product is CASSLEWETGELFF.

The chain has TRBV5-5 and TRBJ2-7; 12 bases line up with TRBD1. Germline CDR1 is SGHKS and CDR2 is YYEKEE (reference sequence). The CDR3 is 16 amino acids. The V gene end was trimmed by 3 bases and the J gene end by 6 bases; junction bases not matched to a gene: 10. CDR3 coding DNA: TGTGCCAGCAGCTCGACCGGGACAGGGGGCCTCGCCGAGCAGTACTTC. Encoded protein: CASSSTGTGGLAEQYF.

The chain carries TRBV20-1 and TRBJ1-1, with D maybe TRBD1 (5 bases). Germline V gene sequence: CDR1 DFQATT, CDR2 SNEGSKA (reference sequence). The CDR3 extends over 16 amino acids. V dropped 5 bases and J dropped 2 bases, with 21 bases sitting between them. CDR3 residues: CSALTPRDPTNTEAFF. DNA for the CDR3: TGCAGTGCTCTAACTCCCAGGGATCCCACCAACACTGAAGCTTTCTTT.

This rearrangement joins TRBV2 to TRBJ2-5, with D maybe TRBD2 (6 bases). The CDR3 has 13 residues. Germline values: CDR1 SNHLY, CDR2 FYNNEI. V was cut by 6 bases and J by 0 bases, with 8 bases left in between. CDR3 in amino acids: CASSSGYQETQYF. The CDR3 bases are TGTGCCAGCAGCAGCGGGTACCAAGAGACCCAGTACTTC.

This clonotype was seen many times. The chain carries TRBV12-3 or TRBV12-4 and TRBJ2-3; tentative D call: TRBD2 (7 bases). Trimming shortened V by 7 bases and J by 0 bases, and 14 bases separated the two germline ends. CDR3 size: 15 residues. The CDR3 reads CASTPGGRSTDTQYF. CDR3 in DNA: TGTGCCAGCACTCCGGGGGGCAGGAGCACAGATACGCAGTATTTT.

This clonotype was seen many times. The rearrangement links TRBV7-2 to TRBJ1-2; TRBD1 agrees at 8 bases. The J segment lost 7 bases and the V segment lost 3 bases, leaving 10 bases of the junction unmatched. Germline-derived CDR1 and CDR2 are SGHTA and FQGNSA. This CDR3 is built from 15 residues. The CDR3 loop reads CASSFLSTGEAGYTF. The CDR3 DNA is TGTGCCAGCAGCTTTCTGTCGACAGGGGAGGCTGGCTACACCTTC. The full variable domain, in which reference TRBV7-2 and TRBJ1-2 provide the parts outside the CDR3, is GAGVSQSPSNKVTEKGKDVELRCDPISGHTALYWYRQSLGQGLEFLIYFQGNSAPDKSGLPSDRFSAERTGGSVSTLTIQRTQQEDSAVYLCASSFLSTGEAGYTFGSGTRLTVV.

The chain employs TRBV3-1 and TRBJ2-5; 8 bases are shared with TRBD2. The CDR3 sequence is 13 residues long. After removal of 10 bases from V and 2 bases from J, the junction contained 6 bases not matched to a gene. Germline lookup yields CDR1 LGHDT and CDR2 YNNKEL (reference sequence). CDR3 in DNA: TGTGCCACCTCCAAGCGGGGGCAAGAGACCCAGTACTTC. Residues: CATSKRGQETQYF.

V usage is TRBV7-2 and J usage is TRBJ2-3; a possible D gene is TRBD2 (7 bases). Trimming removed 5 bases at V and 4 bases at J, with 16 bases between. CDR1 is SGHTA, CDR2 FQGNSA, per germline. CDR3 length: 15 residues. The CDR3 sequence is CASSPAGHPADTQYF. In DNA form, the CDR3 reads TGTGCCAGCAGCCCAGCGGGACACCCCGCAGATACGCAGTATTTT.